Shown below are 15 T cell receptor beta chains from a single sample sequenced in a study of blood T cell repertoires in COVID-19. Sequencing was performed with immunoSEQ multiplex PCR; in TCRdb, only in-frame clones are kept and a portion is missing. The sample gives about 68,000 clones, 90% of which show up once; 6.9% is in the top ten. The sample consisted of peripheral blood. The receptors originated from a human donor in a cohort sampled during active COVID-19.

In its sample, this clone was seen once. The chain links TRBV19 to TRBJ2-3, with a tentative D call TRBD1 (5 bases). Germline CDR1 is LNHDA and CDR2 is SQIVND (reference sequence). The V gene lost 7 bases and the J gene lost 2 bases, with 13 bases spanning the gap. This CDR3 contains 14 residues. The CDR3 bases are TGTGCCAGTAATCAGGGATACCTCACAGATACGCAGTATTTT. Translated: CASNQGYLTDTQYF.

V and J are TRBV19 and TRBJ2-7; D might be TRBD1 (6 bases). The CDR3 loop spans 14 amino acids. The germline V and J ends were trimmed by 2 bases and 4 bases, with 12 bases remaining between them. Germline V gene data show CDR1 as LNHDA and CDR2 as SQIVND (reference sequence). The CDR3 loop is CASSIPGVMYEQYF. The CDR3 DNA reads TGTGCCAGTAGTATACCAGGGGTGATGTACGAGCAGTACTTC.

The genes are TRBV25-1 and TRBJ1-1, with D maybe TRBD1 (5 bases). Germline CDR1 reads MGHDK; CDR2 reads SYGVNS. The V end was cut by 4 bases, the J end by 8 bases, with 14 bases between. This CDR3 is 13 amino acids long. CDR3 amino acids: CASSAKRKGEAFF. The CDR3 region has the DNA TGTGCCAGCAGTGCCAAACGGAAGGGGGAAGCTTTCTTT.

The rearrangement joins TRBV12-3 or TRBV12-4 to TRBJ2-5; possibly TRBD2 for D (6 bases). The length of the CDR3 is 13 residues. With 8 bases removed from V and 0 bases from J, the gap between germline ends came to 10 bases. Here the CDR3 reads CASVGGYQETQYF. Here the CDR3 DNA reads TGTGCCAGCGTCGGAGGGTACCAAGAGACCCAGTACTTC.

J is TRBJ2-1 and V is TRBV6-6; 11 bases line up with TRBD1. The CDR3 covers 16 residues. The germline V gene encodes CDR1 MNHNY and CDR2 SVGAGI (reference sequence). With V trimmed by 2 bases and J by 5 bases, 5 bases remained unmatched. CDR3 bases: TGTGCCAGCAGTTACCCGGACAGGGGGCTCGACAATGAGCAGTTCTTC. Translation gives CASSYPDRGLDNEQFF.

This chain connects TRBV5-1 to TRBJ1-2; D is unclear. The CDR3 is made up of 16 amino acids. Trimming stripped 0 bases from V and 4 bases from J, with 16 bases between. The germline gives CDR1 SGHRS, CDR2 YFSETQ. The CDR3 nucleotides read TGCGCCAGCAGCTTGGACGGAGTCCTCACCCGCTATGGCTACACCTTC. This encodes CASSLDGVLTRYGYTF.

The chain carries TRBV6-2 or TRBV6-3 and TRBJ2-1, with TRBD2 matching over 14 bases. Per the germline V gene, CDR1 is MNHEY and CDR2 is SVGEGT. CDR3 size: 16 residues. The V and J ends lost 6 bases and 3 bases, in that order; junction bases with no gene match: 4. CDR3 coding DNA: TGTGCCAGCAGCCGGACTAGCGGGGGGTTCTACAATGAGCAGTTCTTC. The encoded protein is CASSRTSGGFYNEQFF.

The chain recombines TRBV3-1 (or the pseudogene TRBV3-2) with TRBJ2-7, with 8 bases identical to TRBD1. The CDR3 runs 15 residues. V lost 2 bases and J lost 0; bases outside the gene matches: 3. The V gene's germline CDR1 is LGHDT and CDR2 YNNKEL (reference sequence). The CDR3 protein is CASSQRTGSSYEQYF. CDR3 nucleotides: TGTGCCAGCAGCCAACGGACAGGGAGCTCCTACGAGCAGTACTTC.

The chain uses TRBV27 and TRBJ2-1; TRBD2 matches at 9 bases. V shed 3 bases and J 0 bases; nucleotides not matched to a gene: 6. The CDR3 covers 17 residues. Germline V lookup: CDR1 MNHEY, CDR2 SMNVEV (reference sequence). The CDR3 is CASSLRRGGSSYNEQFF. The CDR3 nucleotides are TGTGCCAGCAGTTTGAGGCGGGGGGGCTCCTCCTACAATGAGCAGTTCTTC.

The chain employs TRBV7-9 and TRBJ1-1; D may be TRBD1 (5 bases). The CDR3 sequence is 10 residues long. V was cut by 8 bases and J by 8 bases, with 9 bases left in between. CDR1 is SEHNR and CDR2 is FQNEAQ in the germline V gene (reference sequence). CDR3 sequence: CASWGGEAFF. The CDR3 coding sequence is TGTGCCAGCTGGGGGGGGGAAGCTTTCTTT.

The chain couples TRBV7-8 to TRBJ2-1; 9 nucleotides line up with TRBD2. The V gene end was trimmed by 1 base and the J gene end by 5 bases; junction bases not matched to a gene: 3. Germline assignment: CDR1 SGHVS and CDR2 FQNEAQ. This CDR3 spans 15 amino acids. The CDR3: CASSLGPSGDNEQFF. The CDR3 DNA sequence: TGTGCCAGCAGCTTAGGGCCTAGCGGGGACAATGAGCAGTTCTTC.

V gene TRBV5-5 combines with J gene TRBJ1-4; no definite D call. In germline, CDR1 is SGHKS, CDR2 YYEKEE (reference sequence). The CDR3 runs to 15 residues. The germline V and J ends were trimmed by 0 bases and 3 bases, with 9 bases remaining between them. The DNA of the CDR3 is TGTGCCAGCAGCTTGGCAGGTTTGGCTAATGAAAAACTGTTTTTT. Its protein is CASSLAGLANEKLFF. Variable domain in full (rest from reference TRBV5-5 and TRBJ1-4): DAGVTQSPTHLIKTRGQQVTLRCSPISGHKSVSWYQQVLGQGPQFIFQYYEKEERGRGNFPDRFSARQFPNYSSELNVNALLLGDSALYLCASSLAGLANEKLFFGSGTQLSVL.

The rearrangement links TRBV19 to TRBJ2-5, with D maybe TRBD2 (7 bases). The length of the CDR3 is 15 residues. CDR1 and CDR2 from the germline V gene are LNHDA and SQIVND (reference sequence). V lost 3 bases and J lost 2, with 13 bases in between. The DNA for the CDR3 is TGTGCCAGTAGTATCGAGGGGAGGGGGCAAGAGACCCAGTACTTC. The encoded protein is CASSIEGRGQETQYF.

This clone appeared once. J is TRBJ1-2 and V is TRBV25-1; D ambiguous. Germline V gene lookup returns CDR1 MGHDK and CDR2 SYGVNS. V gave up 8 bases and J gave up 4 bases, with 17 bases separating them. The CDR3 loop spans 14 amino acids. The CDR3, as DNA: TGTGCCAGCCTCCCACCCGGAAGGAGCTATGGCTACACCTTC. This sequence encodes CASLPPGRSYGYTF.

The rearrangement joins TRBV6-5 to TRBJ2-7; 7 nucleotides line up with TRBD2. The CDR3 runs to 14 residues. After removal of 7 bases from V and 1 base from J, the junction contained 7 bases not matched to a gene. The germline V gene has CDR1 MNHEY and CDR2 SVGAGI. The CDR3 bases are TGTGCCAGCACCCCGGGGGGTGGGTCCTACGAGCAGTACTTC. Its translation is CASTPGGGSYEQYF.